The T cell receptor beta chain under discussion was sequenced for a study of Graves' ophthalmopathy and Graves' hyperthyroidism. On the study more broadly: Peripheral blood samples were taken at initial diagnosis, before any treatment.

Findings of the study overall: Using a 13-signature model, the authors split ophthalmopathy from stable hyperthyroidism, with roughly 88% sensitivity and 65% to 82% specificity.

CDR3 length: 13 amino acids. Between the trimmed V and J ends, which lost 6 bases and 9 bases, there was a span of 17 bases. CDR1 is MNHNS, CDR2 SASEGT, per germline. The sample holds many counts of this clonotype. The target antigen is unknown. Where ophthalmopathy was absent within 18 months of follow-up, hyperthyroidism was stable. Hyperthyroidism patients, all newly diagnosed, had under 2 months' duration and ages of 18 to 65. Beta-chain TCR CDR3 regions were amplified from RNA transcripts. Investigators did first-round RT-PCR with HTBI primers, then second-round multiplex PCR. TCRdb called the multiplex PCR reads again in MiXCR, with one record for every CDR3 protein. The sample holds hundreds of thousands of distinct CDR3 sequences, more than 20% seen once.

This chain connects TRBV6-1 to TRBJ2-5; D unresolved. The sequence was obtained from a woman younger than 35 with stable Graves' hyperthyroidism. The material sequenced was peripheral blood. CDR3 loop: CASREVGSVPQYF. The CDR3 bases are TGTGCCAGCAGAGAGGTGGGATCCGTGCCCCAGTACTTC.